This T cell receptor (beta chain) originates from a study of cytomegalovirus exposure and HLA in healthy donors. Looking at the study overall: Of around 400 genotyped donors, roughly 81% grouped in the Caucasian-associated ancestry cluster.

Primers included in the PCR were 60 Vbeta and 13 Jbeta primers. This table comes from immunoSEQ multiplex PCR, and its TCRdb copy is limited to in-frame clones, with some not included. Here the sample spans approximately 130,000 clones, 70% to 90% being singletons. Note on this clone: Antigen specificity is unknown. One end of the junction is discordant with germline, which a read error may explain.

Each donor was healthy, and each was a bone marrow donor. Points from the study as a whole: Previous analysis showed most TCR beta V segments were productive about 87% or about 30% of the time.

The CDR3 sequence is 15 residues long. CDR1 MNHNS and CDR2 SASEGT come from the germline V gene. The sequencing sample was made of PBMCs. This sequence was found in a man aged 35 to 55 in good health and CMV-seronegative. The chain uses TRBV6-1 and TRBJ2-7, with 10 positions matching TRBD1. The CDR3 spells CASNELTGGSYEQYF. The CDR3 nucleotides read TGTGCCAGCAATGAATTGACAGGGGGCTCTTACGAGCAGTACTTC.